The 24 T cell receptor beta chains below all came from one sample that was sequenced in a study of cytomegalovirus exposure and HLA in healthy donors. A multiplex PCR was run with 60 Vbeta primers and 13 Jbeta primers. TCRdb's copy holds only in-frame clones and misses some; the assay was immunoSEQ multiplex PCR. The sample lists about 200,000 clones, 70% to 90% seen once, with 2.9% in the top ten. The specimen was PBMCs. The receptors originated from a man aged 25-45 years in good health and CMV-seronegative.

J is TRBJ2-3 and V is TRBV7-3, with 8 bases lining up with TRBD2. Germline assignment: CDR1 SGHTA and CDR2 FQGTGA. V lost 2 bases and J lost 5; bases outside the gene matches: 3. The CDR3 length is 14 residues. The CDR3 region is CASSLFAGGDTQYF. The CDR3 bases are TGTGCCAGCAGCTTATTTGCGGGGGGAGATACGCAGTATTTT.

V usage is TRBV2 and J usage is TRBJ2-2; 7 nucleotides agree with TRBD1. Germline V gene data show CDR1 as SNHLY and CDR2 as FYNNEI. V lost 6 bases and J lost 6; bases outside the gene matches: 7. CDR3 size: 14 residues. This CDR3 reads CASSNEQGAGELFF. CDR3 in DNA: TGTGCCAGCAGCAATGAGCAGGGGGCCGGGGAGCTGTTTTTT.

The V and J genes are TRBV7-9 and TRBJ2-4; 12 bases fit TRBD2. The CDR3 loop spans 17 amino acids. V was clipped by 5 bases and J by 1 base; unmatched bases: 6. Germline lookup yields CDR1 SEHNR and CDR2 FQNEAQ (reference sequence). CDR3 nucleotides: TGTGCCAGCAGCGCCCTAACTAGCGGGGGGGCCAAAAACATTCAGTACTTC. Translated, it gives CASSALTSGGAKNIQYF. Together with reference TRBV7-9 and TRBJ2-4, the CDR3 gives the full variable domain: DTGVSQNPRHKITKRGQNVTFRCDPISEHNRLYWYRQTLGQGPEFLTYFQNEAQLEKSRLLSDRFSAERPKGSFSTLEIQRTEQGDSAMYLCASSALTSGGAKNIQYFGAGTRLSVL.

The chain uses TRBV11-2 and TRBJ2-7, with TRBD1 identical over 11 bases. In germline, CDR1 is SGHAT, CDR2 FQNNGV. The CDR3 has 16 residues. V gave up 2 bases and J gave up 5 bases; unmatched junction bases: 8. DNA for the CDR3: TGTGCCAGCAGCTTAATGGGGACAGGGGGGTTTCACGAGCAGTACTTC. Amino acids: CASSLMGTGGFHEQYF.

This clone was picked up a small number of times. This chain uses TRBV19 with TRBJ1-4; D gene unclear. Per the germline V gene, CDR1 is LNHDA and CDR2 is SQIVND (reference sequence). The CDR3 is made up of 14 amino acids. V lost 8 bases and J 4 bases, leaving 14 bases between the germline ends. CDR3 sequence reads: CASRGAGVNEKLFF. The CDR3 region has the DNA TGTGCCAGTCGAGGCGCCGGAGTTAATGAAAAACTGTTTTTT.

This clone was seen only a few times. The V call is TRBV7-9, the J call TRBJ2-7, with 7 bases that match TRBD1. This CDR3 is built from 15 residues. The V segment lost 5 bases and the J segment 1 base; nucleotides outside the gene matches: 8. The V gene's germline CDR1 is SEHNR and CDR2 FQNEAQ (reference sequence). The CDR3 here is CASSNQDRLSYEQYF. The CDR3 DNA reads as TGTGCCAGCAGCAACCAGGACAGGTTATCCTACGAGCAGTACTTC.

The chain has TRBV9 and TRBJ2-7; 8 bases map to TRBD2. Germline V lookup: CDR1 SGDLS, CDR2 YYNGEE. With 4 bases clipped from V and 5 bases from J, the junction kept 8 bases outside the gene matches. This CDR3 comprises 14 residues. DNA of the CDR3: TGTGCCAGCAGCAACGACCTAGCGGGCAACGAGCAGTACTTC. Its protein is CASSNDLAGNEQYF.

J is TRBJ1-4 and V is TRBV27; D is unresolved. CDR3 length equals 15 residues. V shed 6 bases and J shed 3 bases, with 14 bases lying between them. Germline V gives CDR1 MNHEY, CDR2 SMNVEV (reference sequence). DNA of the CDR3: TGTGCCAGCAGACTGGAGGGCGCGCCTAATGAAAAACTGTTTTTT. The encoded protein is CASRLEGAPNEKLFF.

Here the CDR3 DNA reads TGTGCCAGCAGCCCTTTTAGACAGGGTTTACCCGAAAAACTGTTTTTT. It encodes CASSPFRQGLPEKLFF. The chain uses TRBV14 and TRBJ1-4; 7 bases align to TRBD1. This CDR3 contains 16 residues. CDR1 is SGHDN and CDR2 is FVKESK in the germline V gene. Germline trimming cut 4 bases from V and 8 bases from J; bases unmatched to any gene: 13.

This chain links TRBV10-3 with TRBJ2-7; TRBD2 is a possible D gene (5 bases). Germline loops: CDR1 ENHRY, CDR2 SYGVKD. CDR3 length equals 15 residues. The V end was cut by 2 bases, the J end by 0 bases, with 11 bases between. The CDR3, as DNA: TGTGCCATCAGTGAGGGGCTAGCTGACTCCTACGAGCAGTACTTC. Residues: CAISEGLADSYEQYF.

This chain links TRBV7-2 with TRBJ1-1, with D unresolved. The CDR3 has 15 amino acids. Germline CDR1 and CDR2: SGHTA and FQGNSA. Trimming cost V 4 bases and J 1 base, with 13 bases left between them. DNA for the CDR3: TGTGCCAGCAGCTCCCGCGGTCGCGGGAACACTGAAGCTTTCTTT. Translating it yields CASSSRGRGNTEAFF.

Here the CDR3 DNA reads TGTGCCACCAGCAGAGATTCTTGGCTGAACACTGAAGCTTTCTTT. The encoded protein is CATSRDSWLNTEAFF. V gene TRBV15 combines with J gene TRBJ1-1, with no clear D. The CDR3 has 15 amino acids. Trimming shortened V by 0 bases and J by 0 bases, and 8 bases separated the two germline ends. Germline values: CDR1 LNHNV, CDR2 YYDKDF (reference sequence).

The chain's CDR3 is CASSRFSSGGAQETQYF. DNA for the CDR3: TGCGCCAGCAGCCGATTTTCTAGCGGGGGGGCCCAAGAGACCCAGTACTTC. V is TRBV4-1 and J is TRBJ2-5, with 12 bases lining up with TRBD2. CDR3 length: 17 residues. Germline lookup yields CDR1 MGHRA and CDR2 YSYEKL. V shed 4 bases, J shed 1 base, and the junction held 7 bases outside the gene matches.

Written as DNA, the CDR3 is TGTGCCAGCAGCGCTTCCTCAATGAGCCAAAACGGCTACACCTTC. Its translation: CASSASSMSQNGYTF. The V gene is TRBV7-9, the J gene TRBJ1-2, with unresolved D. V lost 5 bases and J lost 8, with 21 bases in between. CDR3 size: 15 residues. Per the germline V gene, CDR1 is SEHNR and CDR2 is FQNEAQ (reference sequence).

The chain links TRBV29-1 to TRBJ2-3, with 9 bases lining up with TRBD1. This CDR3 is 10 amino acids long. V was clipped by 6 bases and J by 14 bases; unmatched bases: 6. In germline, CDR1 is SQVTM, CDR2 ANQGSEA. Here the CDR3 DNA reads TGCAGCGTCACGACAGGGGGTTGGTATTTT. This translates into CSVTTGGWYF.

V is TRBV4-3 and J is TRBJ2-5, with a weak D call TRBD2 (5 bases). The CDR3 loop spans 15 amino acids. The V gene's germline CDR1 is LGHNA and CDR2 YSLEER. Trimming cost V 1 base and J 4 bases, with 13 bases left between them. CDR3 protein: CASSQGYGVGETQYF. The DNA of the CDR3 is TGCGCCAGCAGCCAAGGTTACGGGGTGGGAGAGACCCAGTACTTC.

This clone was recorded a few times. The chain recombines TRBV28 with TRBJ2-5; D is perhaps TRBD2 (6 bases). Germline assignment: CDR1 MDHEN and CDR2 SYDVKM. The CDR3 is 20 residues long. Trimming cost V 1 base and J 1 base, with 25 bases left between them. CDR3 region: CASSLSVFSATGTSQETQYF. The CDR3 DNA follows: TGTGCCAGCAGTTTATCTGTTTTTTCGGCCACCGGGACTTCCCAAGAGACCCAGTACTTC.

This chain joins TRBV7-2 and TRBJ2-1, with 10 nucleotides matching TRBD2. Germline CDR1 and CDR2: SGHTA and FQGNSA. The CDR3 spans 16 residues. The V and J ends lost 2 bases and 9 bases, in that order; junction bases with no gene match: 10. CDR3 in amino acids: CASSLRSGGAQGEQFF. CDR3 bases: TGTGCCAGCAGCTTACGAAGCGGGGGGGCTCAGGGTGAGCAGTTCTTC.

CDR3 region: CASSLDARVEGYTF. The DNA for the CDR3 is TGTGCCAGCAGCCTAGACGCCAGGGTCGAGGGCTACACCTTC. The chain couples TRBV7-2 to TRBJ1-2, with D possibly being TRBD1 (5 bases). V was pared by 5 bases and J by 8 bases, with 18 bases between. In germline, CDR1 is SGHTA, CDR2 FQGNSA. This CDR3 has 14 residues.

The gene calls are TRBV7-2 and TRBJ2-7; perhaps TRBD1 as D (5 bases). The V end lost 0 bases, the J end lost 3 bases, and 9 bases lay between the germline ends. This CDR3 spans 14 amino acids. Germline V gene lookup returns CDR1 SGHTA and CDR2 FQGNSA. Here the CDR3 DNA reads TGTGCCAGCAGCTTAGCGGGGCTCGACTACGAGCAGTACTTC. Translating it yields CASSLAGLDYEQYF.

The rearrangement uses TRBV7-2 and TRBJ2-7; D remains ambiguous. The CDR3 covers 13 residues. CDR1 is SGHTA and CDR2 is FQGNSA in the germline V gene. Trimming removed 5 bases at V and 4 bases at J, with 12 bases between. The CDR3 DNA is TGTGCCAGCAGCCCGACTCCCCGTTACGAGCAGTACTTC. It encodes CASSPTPRYEQYF.

This chain joins TRBV7-9 and TRBJ1-2, with no clear D. CDR1 is SEHNR, CDR2 FQNEAQ, per germline (reference sequence). V lost 2 bases and J 10 bases, leaving 11 bases between the germline ends. This CDR3 has 12 amino acids. The CDR3 sequence: CASSLHPVDYTF. DNA for the CDR3: TGTGCCAGCAGCTTACATCCAGTCGACTACACCTTC.

The chain is built from TRBV2 and TRBJ2-3; 10 bases map to TRBD2. CDR1 SNHLY and CDR2 FYNNEI come from the germline V gene. CDR3 size: 15 residues. Trimming at V came to 6 bases and at J to 1 base, leaving 4 bases not matched to a gene. The CDR3 loop reads CASSTGTSGTDTQYF. DNA for the CDR3: TGTGCCAGCAGCACCGGGACTAGCGGCACAGATACGCAGTATTTT.

A note on this clone: The same CDR3 is also encoded by other DNA sequences in this sample. The V gene is TRBV28, the J gene TRBJ1-1; TRBD1 might be the D (6 bases). The V gene's germline CDR1 is MDHEN and CDR2 SYDVKM. V was clipped by 3 bases and J by 1 base, with 6 bases between them. The CDR3 totals 13 residues. The CDR3 spells CASSLTGNTEAFF. DNA for the CDR3: TGTGCCAGCAGTTTGACAGGGAACACTGAAGCTTTCTTT.